The 17 T cell receptor beta chains given below trace back to one sample, sequenced in a study of regulatory T cells in long-lasting Graves disease. To make TCR beta libraries, researchers used iRepertoire HTBI primers and Arm-PCR of CDR3 regions. Each CDR3 protein is one row after TCRdb ran MiXCR on the multiplex PCR reads. This table has around 300,000 distinct CDR3 sequences, approximately 20% appearing once. This sample's time point: persistent/refractory GD, antithyroid drugs over 5 years with positive TRAb. The TCR library was made from RNA that had been extracted from PBMCs in TRIzol. The sample here was peripheral blood mononuclear cells (PBMCs), taken when the disease was refractory, from a patient treated with antithyroid drugs. These receptor sequences come from a female donor with Graves disease.

This clonotype has a handful of counts. DNA for the CDR3: TGTGCCAGCGGGAGCGGGTTAGAAGGCGGGGAGCTGTTTTTT. Translated: CASGSGLEGGELFF. The chain recombines TRBV6-1 with TRBJ2-2; perhaps TRBD2 as D (6 bases). The CDR3 runs 14 residues. Trimming pared 8 bases from V and 7 bases from J, leaving 17 bases between. The germline V gene has CDR1 MNHNS and CDR2 SASEGT.

In its sample, this clonotype was seen once. The conserved phenylalanine or tryptophan is not found at the CDR3 terminus, so this likely reflects a read error. The chain links TRBV27 to TRBJ1-5; D gene uncertain. With 3 bases removed from V and 6 bases from J, the gap between germline ends came to 9 bases. The CDR3 is 13 residues long. Germline lookup yields CDR1 MNHEY and CDR2 SMNVEV (reference sequence). Written as DNA, the CDR3 is TGTGCCAGCAGTTTGGCAGTCCGTCAGCCCCAGCATCTT. This translates into CASSLAVRQPQHL.

The chain joins TRBV19 to TRBJ1-1, with a possible D match to TRBD1 (5 bases). This CDR3 is built from 13 residues. The germline V and J ends were trimmed by 4 bases and 3 bases, with 9 bases remaining between them. From germline, CDR1 is LNHDA and CDR2 SQIVND (reference sequence). The CDR3 sequence is CASSTTADTEAFF. The DNA for the CDR3 is TGTGCCAGTAGTACGACAGCCGACACTGAAGCTTTCTTT.

This clonotype was recorded at least ten times. V is TRBV2 and J is TRBJ2-7; no clear D gene. From germline, CDR1 is SNHLY and CDR2 FYNNEI. Between the trimmed V and J ends, which lost 2 bases and 4 bases, there was a span of 12 bases. CDR3 length equals 14 residues. The CDR3 DNA follows: TGTGCCAGCAGTGAAACCGACTCAGGATACGAGCAGTACTTC. It translates to CASSETDSGYEQYF.

Worth noting for this clonotype: A read error may be the cause here, since a much bigger clone is one base away. The chain uses TRBV28 and TRBJ2-6; no firm D call. V was trimmed by 5 bases and J by 0 bases, leaving 8 bases between them. Germline lookup yields CDR1 MDHEN and CDR2 SYDVKM. CDR3 length equals 15 residues. The CDR3 reads CASSARNSGANVLTF. As DNA, the CDR3 is TGTGCCAGCAGTGCCCGCAACTCTGGGGCCAACGTCCTGACTTTC.

As for this clonotype: This sequence may be a read error, since a much larger clone differs from it by one base. The V call is TRBV28, the J call TRBJ1-2; a weak D match, TRBD1 (6 bases). Germline CDR1 is MDHEN and CDR2 is SYDVKM. The CDR3 extends over 14 amino acids. CDR3 bases: TGTGCCAGCACGACAGGCGCCCCTAACTATAGCTACACCTTC. Translation gives CASTTGAPNYSYTF.

This clonotype has a single count. Since a much larger clone is just one base distant, this may be a read error. V gene TRBV6-2 or TRBV6-3 combines with J gene TRBJ2-7; D unclear. The CDR3 sequence is 13 residues long. Trimming removed 11 bases at V and 4 bases at J, with 18 bases between. Germline V CDR1 and CDR2: MNHEY, SVGEGT. The CDR3 nucleotides read TGTGCCGGCTCGCAGGTCCTAGGATACGAGCAGTACTTC. Its translation is CAGSQVLGYEQYF.

This clonotype was found a few times. V and J are TRBV18 and TRBJ1-1; D remains ambiguous. V was cut by 5 bases and J by 1 base, with 11 bases left in between. Looked up from germline, CDR1 is KGHSH and CDR2 is LQKENI. The CDR3 is 14 amino acids. CDR3 in amino acids: CASSSGAGNTEAFF. CDR3 nucleotide sequence: TGTGCCAGCTCATCGGGCGCCGGGAACACTGAAGCTTTCTTT.

On this clonotype: This may come from a read error, since a much larger clone is one base off. This chain joins TRBV5-1 and TRBJ2-7, with 9 bases lining up with TRBD1. Per germline, CDR1 SGHRS and CDR2 YFSETQ. This CDR3 has 15 amino acids. V gave up 3 bases and J gave up 6 bases; unmatched junction bases: 10. CDR3 in DNA: TGCGCCAGCAGCTCGCCCGGGACAGGGAAAGGCGAGCAGTACTTC. Translation: CASSSPGTGKGEQYF.

The chain joins TRBV6-2 or TRBV6-3 to TRBJ2-5; 8 nucleotides line up with TRBD2. Germline V gene sequence: CDR1 MNHEY, CDR2 SVGEGT. The V and J ends lost 2 bases and 0 bases, in that order; junction bases with no gene match: 2. The CDR3 runs 15 residues. The CDR3 region is CASSYAGGHQETQYF. CDR3 in DNA: TGTGCCAGCAGTTACGCGGGGGGACACCAAGAGACCCAGTACTTC.

About this clonotype itself: It may be a read error: a sequence one base away is much more abundant. V is TRBV2 and J is TRBJ2-7; no firm D call. The CDR3 is made up of 15 amino acids. Germline assignment: CDR1 SNHLY and CDR2 FYNNEI. The ends were cut back, 7 bases at V and 2 bases at J, with 18 bases in the middle. The CDR3 loop is CASNQRVTLTYEQYF. CDR3 nucleotide sequence: TGTGCCAGCAACCAACGGGTGACTTTGACCTACGAGCAGTACTTC. Together with reference TRBV2 and TRBJ2-7, the CDR3 gives the full variable domain: EPEVTQTPSHQVTQMGQEVILRCVPISNHLYFYWYRQILGQKVEFLVSFYNNEISEKSEIFDDQFSVERPDGSNFTLKIRSTKLEDSAMYFCASNQRVTLTYEQYFGPGTRLTVT.

Notes on this clonotype: A much bigger clone sits one base away, suggesting this may be a read error. The chain joins TRBV28 to TRBJ2-2, with TRBD2 as a possible D gene (5 bases). Germline lookup yields CDR1 MDHEN and CDR2 SYDVKM. This CDR3 spans 15 amino acids. The DNA for the CDR3 is TGTGCCTGCAGTGGACTGAACGCGAACACCGGGGAGCTGTTTTTT. It yields the protein CACSGLNANTGELFF.

This clonotype appeared a few times. The chain combines TRBV11-2 with TRBJ1-1; D is perhaps TRBD1 (5 bases). The V end lost 1 base, the J end lost 4 bases, and 19 bases lay between the germline ends. CDR1 is SGHAT and CDR2 is FQNNGV in the germline V gene. The CDR3 sequence is 17 residues long. CDR3 DNA: TGTGCCAGCAGCTTAGTAGAGGTGGCCCTCAGGGTCACTGAAGCTTTCTTT. It yields the protein CASSLVEVALRVTEAFF.

The genes are TRBV6-5 and TRBJ2-7, with D perhaps matching TRBD2 (5 bases). The CDR3 spans 17 residues. Germline CDR1 MNHEY, CDR2 SVGAGI. Trimming took 2 bases from V and 2 from J, leaving 19 bases between them. The CDR3 region has the DNA TGTGCCAGCAGTTACCCAATCTCCGGACTGTTACCCTACGAGCAGTACTTC. Residues: CASSYPISGLLPYEQYF.

Only a few counts were recorded for this clonotype. The V gene is TRBV6-1, the J gene TRBJ1-5; TRBD1 matches at 8 bases. CDR1 MNHNS and CDR2 SASEGT come from the germline V gene. With V trimmed by 5 bases and J by 7 bases, 10 bases remained unmatched. The CDR3 runs 15 residues. The CDR3 nucleotides read TGTGCCAGCAGTCCGAGCGGACAGGGCGCGCAGCCCCAGCATTTT. As protein: CASSPSGQGAQPQHF.

This clonotype occurred many times. The chain carries TRBV30 and TRBJ1-6, with a possible D match to TRBD1 (6 bases). This CDR3 spans 12 amino acids. V shed 3 bases and J shed 7 bases, with 7 bases lying between them. Looked up from germline, CDR1 is GTSNPN and CDR2 is SVGIG (reference sequence). The CDR3 nucleotides read TGTGCCTGGAGGGGGGCGAATTCACCCCTCCACTTT. Amino acid sequence: CAWRGANSPLHF.

This clonotype was counted many times. The chain combines TRBV6-1 with TRBJ2-7; 7 bases are shared with TRBD1. V shed 5 bases, J shed 5 bases, and the junction held 6 bases outside the gene matches. The length of the CDR3 is 13 residues. Looked up from germline, CDR1 is MNHNS and CDR2 is SASEGT. Here the CDR3 reads CASSKTGLDEQYF. Written as DNA, the CDR3 is TGTGCCAGCAGTAAGACAGGGCTCGACGAGCAGTACTTC.